The T cell receptor beta chain described here comes from a study of T cell responses to AZD1222 COVID-19 vaccine. Assay used: immunoSEQ multiplex PCR; TCRdb lists only in-frame clones, some missing. Recorded for this sample: more than 110,000 clones. CDR1 MNHEY and CDR2 SVGAGI come from the germline V gene. The CDR3 loop spans 14 amino acids. Trimming took off 4 bases at V and 7 bases at J, with 14 bases between the two ends. The sequencing sample was made of peripheral blood. The chain has TRBV6-5 and TRBJ1-5; no clear D gene. The source of this sequence is an adult in good health. CDR3 protein: CASSSEGFGQPQHF. The CDR3 coding sequence is TGTGCCAGCAGTTCGGAGGGTTTTGGACAGCCCCAGCATTTT.